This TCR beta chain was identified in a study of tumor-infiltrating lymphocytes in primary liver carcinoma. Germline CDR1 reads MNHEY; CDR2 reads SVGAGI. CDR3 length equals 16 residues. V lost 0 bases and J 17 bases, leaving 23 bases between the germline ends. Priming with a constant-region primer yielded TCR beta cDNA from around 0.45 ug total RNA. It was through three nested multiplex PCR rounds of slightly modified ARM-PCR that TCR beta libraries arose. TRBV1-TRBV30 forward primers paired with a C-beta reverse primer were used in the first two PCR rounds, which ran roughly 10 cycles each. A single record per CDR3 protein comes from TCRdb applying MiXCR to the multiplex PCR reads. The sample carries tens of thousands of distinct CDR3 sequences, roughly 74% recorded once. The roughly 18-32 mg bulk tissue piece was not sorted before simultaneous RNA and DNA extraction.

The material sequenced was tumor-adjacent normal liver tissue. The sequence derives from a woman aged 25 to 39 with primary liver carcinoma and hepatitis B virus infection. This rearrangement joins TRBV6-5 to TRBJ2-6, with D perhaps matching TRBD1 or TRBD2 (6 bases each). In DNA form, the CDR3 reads TGTGCCAGCAGTTACTCTGGGGGGCCTGGGGCCAATGTCATGACTTTC. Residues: CASSYSGGPGANVMTF.